This is a list of T cell receptor beta chains from one sample in a study of blood T cell repertoires in COVID-19. Here immunoSEQ multiplex PCR was the method, and the copy in TCRdb shows in-frame clones only, minus some. This sample has approximately 82,000 clones, with around four fifths found just once. Material: peripheral blood. The origin of the receptors is a woman aged 55 to 70 with acute or convalescent COVID-19. CDR3s include the opening cysteine and the closing phenylalanine or tryptophan. Fields, in order: clone size, D gene, J gene, V gene, CDR3 protein, CDR3 DNA. D genes are given only for firm matches. Not all rows give a size; the values are once, few, many and, for expanded clones, a class.

. . TRBJ1-1 TRBV7-2 CASSLAGVVNTEAFF TGTGCCAGCAGCTTAGCAGGAGTCGTGAACACTGAAGCTTTCTTT
once TRBD2 TRBJ2-7 TRBV5-1 CASSFEAGGTYEQYF TGCGCCAGCAGCTTTGAAGCGGGGGGGACCTACGAGCAGTACTTC
. TRBD1 TRBJ1-4 TRBV9 CASSAQGVGEKLFF TGTGCCAGCAGTGCTCAGGGGGTAGGTGAAAAACTGTTTTTT
. TRBD1 TRBJ2-1 TRBV10-3 CAISYGTGSDEQFF TGTGCCATCAGCTATGGGACAGGGAGCGATGAGCAGTTCTTC
. . TRBJ2-3 TRBV30 CAWSVGQGGPTDTQYF TGTGCCTGGAGTGTAGGGCAGGGAGGTCCCACAGATACGCAGTATTTT
. . TRBJ1-4 TRBV5-1 CASRTAGVEEKLYF TGCGCCAGCAGAACCGCAGGGGTTGAGGAAAAACTGTATTTT
. . TRBJ1-6 TRBV27 CASSTDYNSPLHF TGTGCCAGCAGTACAGATTATAATTCACCCCTCCACTTT
. TRBD1 TRBJ1-2 TRBV10-3 CAISDPRGQEGGYTF TGTGCCATCAGTGACCCCAGGGGGCAAGAAGGCGGCTACACCTTC
. . TRBJ1-5 TRBV27 CASSFEGSGQPQHF TGTGCCAGCAGTTTTGAAGGTTCGGGTCAGCCCCAGCATTTT
. TRBD1 TRBJ2-7 TRBV5-1 CASSKQGFEQYF TGCGCCAGCAGCAAACAGGGGTTCGAGCAGTACTTC
. . TRBJ1-4 TRBV6-5 CASGRGDGKLFF TGTGCCAGCGGTCGGGGTGATGGAAAACTGTTTTTT
. TRBD2 TRBJ2-2 TRBV24-1 CATSDPGLAGTNTGELFF TGTGCCACCAGTGATCCGGGACTAGCGGGGACGAACACCGGGGAGCTGTTTTTT
. TRBD1 TRBJ2-7 TRBV7-9 CASSLIGMDRSYEQYF TGTGCCAGCAGCTTGATAGGAATGGACAGGAGCTACGAGCAGTACTTC
. TRBD2 TRBJ2-3 TRBV9 CASSVALTRGGLIDTQYF TGTGCCAGCAGCGTAGCCCTGACGCGGGGGGGCCTGATAGATACGCAGTATTTT
. . TRBJ2-1 TRBV5-1 CASSLIPGSYNEQFF TGCGCCAGCAGCTTGATCCCGGGCTCCTACAATGAGCAGTTCTTC
. TRBD2 TRBJ2-1 TRBV5-1 CASSLGGGGSYNEQFF TGCGCCAGCAGCTTGGGGGGCGGGGGCTCCTACAATGAGCAGTTCTTC
. TRBD1 TRBJ1-1 TRBV10-1 CATSPGGDSLSPEAFF TGCGCCACCTCGCCCGGTGGGGACAGCTTGTCCCCTGAAGCTTTCTTT
. . TRBJ1-1 TRBV5-1 CASSPYPGTKNTEAFF TGCGCCAGCAGCCCCTACCCCGGGACAAAGAACACTGAAGCTTTCTTT
. . TRBJ1-3 TRBV5-6 CASSLGGPTGNTIYF TGTGCCAGCAGCTTGGGCGGCCCGACTGGAAACACCATATATTTT
. TRBD2 TRBJ2-5 TRBV6-7 CASSCGRALGSGRVTATQYF TGTGCCAGCAGTTGTGGGAGAGCCCTGGGCAGCGGGAGGGTTACGGCGACCCAGTACTTC
. TRBD1 TRBJ1-2 TRBV27 CASRSTGVDGYTF TGTGCCAGCAGATCGACAGGGGTCGATGGCTACACCTTC
. . TRBJ2-3 TRBV4-1 CASSQGASHTDTQYF TGCGCCAGCAGCCAAGGGGCGTCGCACACAGATACGCAGTATTTT
. TRBD1 TRBJ1-1 TRBV7-8 CASSQTGENTEAFF TGTGCCAGCAGCCAGACAGGGGAGAACACTGAAGCTTTCTTT
. TRBD1 TRBJ1-2 TRBV6-5 CASTEGQRYGYTF TGTGCCAGCACCGAGGGACAGAGATATGGCTACACCTTC
few TRBD1 TRBJ1-3 TRBV7-2 CASSRQGGSSGNTIYF TGTGCCAGCAGCAGACAGGGGGGAAGCTCTGGAAACACCATATATTTT
. . TRBJ1-5 TRBV24-1 CATSDRKGHFNQPQHF TGTGCCACCAGTGATAGGAAGGGACACTTCAATCAGCCCCAGCATTTT
. . TRBJ1-2 TRBV19 CASSIGGSWGYTF TGTGCCAGTAGTATAGGTGGGAGTTGGGGCTACACCTTC
. TRBD1 TRBJ1-4 TRBV2 CASSPQGASEKLFF TGTGCCAGCAGTCCGCAGGGGGCGAGTGAAAAACTGTTTTTT
. TRBD1 TRBJ1-5 TRBV4-2 CASSQSQGAVDQPQHF TGTGCCAGCAGCCAATCACAGGGGGCGGTCGATCAGCCCCAGCATTTT
. . TRBJ1-1 TRBV20-1 CSARGHTEAFF TGCAGTGCTAGAGGGCACACTGAAGCTTTCTTT
once TRBD2 TRBJ2-1 TRBV11-3 CASSLDETAGGDNEQFF TGTGCCAGCAGCTTAGATGAGACAGCGGGGGGCGACAATGAGCAGTTCTTC
. . TRBJ1-2 TRBV6-5 CASSTRQGHGYTF TGTGCCAGCAGTACTCGGCAGGGTCATGGCTACACCTTC
. TRBD2 TRBJ2-3 TRBV9 CASSVASGRYTDTQYF TGTGCCAGCAGCGTAGCTAGCGGGAGGTACACAGATACGCAGTATTTT
. TRBD2 TRBJ2-1 TRBV10-2 CASSETLAGGNEQFF TGCGCCAGCAGTGAGACCCTAGCGGGGGGTAATGAGCAGTTCTTC
. TRBD1 TRBJ2-5 TRBV5-1 CASSLAGQGAGETQYF TGCGCCAGCAGCCTAGCCGGACAGGGGGCGGGGGAGACCCAGTACTTC
. . TRBJ1-1 TRBV7-9 CASSSGDRENTEAFF TGTGCCAGCAGCTCCGGGGATAGGGAGAACACTGAAGCTTTCTTT
. . TRBJ2-6 TRBV5-1 CASSLDSRSGANVLTF TGCGCCAGCAGCTTGGACTCGCGCTCTGGGGCCAACGTCCTGACTTTC
. TRBD2 TRBJ2-7 TRBV10-2 CASTLDLRTSGYEQYF TGCGCCAGCACCCTTGATCTCCGGACTAGCGGTTACGAGCAGTACTTC
. TRBD2 TRBJ2-2 TRBV2 CASRARGLAGVTGELFF TGTGCCAGCAGGGCTCGAGGACTAGCGGGGGTCACCGGGGAGCTGTTTTTT
. . TRBJ1-2 TRBV3-1/TRBV3-2 CASSQTGTTVYGYTF TGTGCCAGCAGCCAAACTGGAACGACAGTCTATGGCTACACCTTC
few . TRBJ1-6 TRBV7-2 CASSQDPDSPLHF TGTGCCAGCAGTCAAGATCCGGATTCACCCCTCCACTTT
. . TRBJ2-7 TRBV12-3/TRBV12-4 CASSPPYGEQYF TGTGCCAGCAGCCCACCTTACGGCGAGCAGTACTTC
. . TRBJ2-3 TRBV3-1/TRBV3-2 CASSQDVERGFTDTQYF TGTGCCAGCAGCCAAGATGTAGAACGGGGTTTCACAGATACGCAGTATTTT
. . TRBJ1-6 TRBV1 CTSSQEGRTGATRGWDSPLHF TGCACCAGCAGCCAAGAAGGTCGTACAGGGGCCACCCGAGGTTGGGATTCACCCCTCCACTTT
. TRBD1 TRBJ2-7 TRBV6-2/TRBV6-3 CASSRYRDSPHEQYF TGTGCCAGCAGTCGCTACCGGGACAGCCCCCACGAGCAGTACTTC
many . TRBJ1-6 TRBV2 CASNYRGSPLHF TGTGCCAGCAACTACCGGGGTTCACCCCTCCACTTT
few . TRBJ2-7 TRBV6-2/TRBV6-3 CASSYDRSKNEQYF TGTGCCAGCAGCTATGACAGGTCCAAAAACGAGCAGTACTTC
. . TRBJ1-1 TRBV5-1 CASGAGLGNTEAFF TGCGCCAGCGGGGCAGGGCTGGGGAACACTGAAGCTTTCTTT
. . TRBJ1-6 TRBV5-4 CASSKTDYNSPLHF TGTGCCAGCAGCAAGACAGATTATAATTCACCCCTCCACTTT
. TRBD1 TRBJ1-3 TRBV7-8 CASSVTGYGGNTIYF TGTGCCAGCAGCGTGACAGGGTATGGTGGAAACACCATATATTTT
. . TRBJ1-2 TRBV4-2 CASSYQGLGGYTF TGTGCCAGCAGCTACCAGGGTCTTGGTGGCTACACCTTC
. TRBD1 TRBJ1-1 TRBV10-3 CAISESGSTDRAEEAFF TGTGCCATCAGTGAGTCAGGGTCAACGGACAGGGCGGAGGAAGCTTTCTTT
. . TRBJ1-6 TRBV3-1/TRBV3-2 CASSQILNSPLHF TGTGCCAGCAGCCAAATACTTAATTCACCCCTCCACTTT